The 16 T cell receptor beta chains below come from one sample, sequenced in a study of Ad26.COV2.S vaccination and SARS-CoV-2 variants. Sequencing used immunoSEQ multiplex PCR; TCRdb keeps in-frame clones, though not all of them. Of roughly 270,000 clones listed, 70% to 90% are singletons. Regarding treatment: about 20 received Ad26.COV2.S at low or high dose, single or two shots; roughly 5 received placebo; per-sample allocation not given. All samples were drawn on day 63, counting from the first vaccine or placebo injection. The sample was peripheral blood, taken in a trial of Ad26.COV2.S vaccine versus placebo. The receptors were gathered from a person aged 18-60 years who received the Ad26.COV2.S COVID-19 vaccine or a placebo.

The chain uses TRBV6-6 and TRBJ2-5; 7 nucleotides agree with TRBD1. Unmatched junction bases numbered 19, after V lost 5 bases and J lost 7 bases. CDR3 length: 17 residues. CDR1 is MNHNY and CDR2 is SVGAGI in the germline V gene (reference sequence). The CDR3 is CASSPPRQGTKIGTQYF. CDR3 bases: TGTGCCAGCAGTCCACCTAGACAGGGTACGAAGATTGGGACCCAGTACTTC.

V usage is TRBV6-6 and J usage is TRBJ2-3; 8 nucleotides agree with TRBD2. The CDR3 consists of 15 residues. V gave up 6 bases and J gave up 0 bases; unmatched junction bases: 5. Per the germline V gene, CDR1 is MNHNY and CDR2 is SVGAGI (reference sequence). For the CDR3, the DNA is TGTGCCAGCAGCGGACTAGCCGCTAGCACAGATACGCAGTATTTT. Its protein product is CASSGLAASTDTQYF.

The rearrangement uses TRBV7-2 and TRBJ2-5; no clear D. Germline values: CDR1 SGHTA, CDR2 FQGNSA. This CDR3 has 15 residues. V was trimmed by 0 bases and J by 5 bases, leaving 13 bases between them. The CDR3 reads CASSLALQYYETQYF. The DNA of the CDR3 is TGTGCCAGCAGCTTAGCGCTCCAATATTACGAGACCCAGTACTTC.

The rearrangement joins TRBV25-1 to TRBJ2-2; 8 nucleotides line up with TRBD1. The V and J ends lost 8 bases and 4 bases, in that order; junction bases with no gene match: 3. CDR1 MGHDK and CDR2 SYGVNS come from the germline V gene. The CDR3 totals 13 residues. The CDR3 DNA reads TGTGCCAGCGGACAGGGCTCCACCGGGGAGCTGTTTTTT. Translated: CASGQGSTGELFF. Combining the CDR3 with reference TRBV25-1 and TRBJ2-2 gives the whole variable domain EADIYQTPRYLVIGTGKKITLECSQTMGHDKMYWYQQDPGMELHLIHYSYGVNSTEKGDLSSESTVSRIRTEHFPLTLESARPSHTSQYLCASGQGSTGELFFGEGSRLTVL.

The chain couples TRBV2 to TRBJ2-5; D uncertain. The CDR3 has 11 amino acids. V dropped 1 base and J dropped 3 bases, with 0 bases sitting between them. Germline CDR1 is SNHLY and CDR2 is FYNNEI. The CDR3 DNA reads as TGTGCCAGCAGTGAAGAAGAGACCCAGTACTTC. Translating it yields CASSEEETQYF.

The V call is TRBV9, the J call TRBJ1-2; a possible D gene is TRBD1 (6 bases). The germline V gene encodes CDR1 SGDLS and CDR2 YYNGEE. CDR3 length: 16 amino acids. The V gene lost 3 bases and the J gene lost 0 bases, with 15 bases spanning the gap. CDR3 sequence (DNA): TGTGCCAGCAGCGCCGGTGGAGGGGGACCTAACTATGGCTACACCTTC. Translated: CASSAGGGGPNYGYTF. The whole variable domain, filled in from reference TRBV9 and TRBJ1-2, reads DSGVTQTPKHLITATGQRVTLRCSPRSGDLSVYWYQQSLDQGLQFLIQYYNGEERAKGNILERFSAQQFPDLHSELNLSSLELGDSALYFCASSAGGGGPNYGYTFGSGTRLTVV.

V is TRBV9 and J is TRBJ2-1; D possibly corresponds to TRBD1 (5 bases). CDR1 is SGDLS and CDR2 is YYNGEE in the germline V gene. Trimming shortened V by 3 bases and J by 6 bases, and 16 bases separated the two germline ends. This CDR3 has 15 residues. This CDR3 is CASSERQGWGNEQFF. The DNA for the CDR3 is TGTGCCAGCAGCGAACGGCAGGGTTGGGGCAATGAGCAGTTCTTC. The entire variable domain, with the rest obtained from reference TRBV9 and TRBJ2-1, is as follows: DSGVTQTPKHLITATGQRVTLRCSPRSGDLSVYWYQQSLDQGLQFLIQYYNGEERAKGNILERFSAQQFPDLHSELNLSSLELGDSALYFCASSERQGWGNEQFFGPGTRLTVL.

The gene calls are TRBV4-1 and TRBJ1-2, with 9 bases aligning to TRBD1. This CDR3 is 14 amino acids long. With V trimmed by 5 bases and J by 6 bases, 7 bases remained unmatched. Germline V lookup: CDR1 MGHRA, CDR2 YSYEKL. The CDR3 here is CASSGGTGKHGYTF. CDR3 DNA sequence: TGCGCCAGCAGCGGCGGGACAGGGAAGCATGGCTACACCTTC.

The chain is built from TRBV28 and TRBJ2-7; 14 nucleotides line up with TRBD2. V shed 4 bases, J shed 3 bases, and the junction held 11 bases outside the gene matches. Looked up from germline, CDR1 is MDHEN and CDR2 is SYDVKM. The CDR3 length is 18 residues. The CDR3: CASSSAGLAGAKVYEQYF. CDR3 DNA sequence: TGTGCCAGCAGTTCCGCGGGACTAGCGGGAGCGAAGGTCTACGAGCAGTACTTC.

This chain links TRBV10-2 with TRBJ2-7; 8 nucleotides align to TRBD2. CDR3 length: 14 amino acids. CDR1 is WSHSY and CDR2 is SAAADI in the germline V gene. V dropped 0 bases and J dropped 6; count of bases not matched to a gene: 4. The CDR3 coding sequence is TGCGCCAGCAGTGAGTCGGGGACTAGTGCCGAGCAGTACTTC. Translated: CASSESGTSAEQYF.

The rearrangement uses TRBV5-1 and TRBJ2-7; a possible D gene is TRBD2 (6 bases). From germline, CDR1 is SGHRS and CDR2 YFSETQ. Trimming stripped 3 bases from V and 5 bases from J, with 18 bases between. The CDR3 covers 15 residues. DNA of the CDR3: TGCGCCAGCAGCTCCCCGGGACTTTCAGGTCACGAGCAGTACTTC. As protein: CASSSPGLSGHEQYF.

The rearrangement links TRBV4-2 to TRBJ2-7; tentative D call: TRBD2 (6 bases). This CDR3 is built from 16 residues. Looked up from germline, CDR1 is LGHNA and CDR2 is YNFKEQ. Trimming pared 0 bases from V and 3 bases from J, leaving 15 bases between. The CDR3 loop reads CASSQEAPSVYYEQYF. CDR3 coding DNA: TGTGCCAGCAGCCAAGAAGCCCCTAGCGTTTACTACGAGCAGTACTTC.

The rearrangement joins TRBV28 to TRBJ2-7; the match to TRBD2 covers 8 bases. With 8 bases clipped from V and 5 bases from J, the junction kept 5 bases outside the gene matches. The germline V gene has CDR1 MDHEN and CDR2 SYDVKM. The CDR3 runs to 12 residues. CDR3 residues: CASHQAGDEQYF. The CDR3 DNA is TGTGCCAGCCATCAAGCGGGAGACGAGCAGTACTTC.

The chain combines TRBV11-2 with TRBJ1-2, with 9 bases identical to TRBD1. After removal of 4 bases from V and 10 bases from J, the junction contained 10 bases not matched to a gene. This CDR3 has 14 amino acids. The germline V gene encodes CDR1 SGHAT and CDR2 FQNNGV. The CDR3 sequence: CASSSSGTGLDYTF. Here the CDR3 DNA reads TGTGCCAGCAGCTCCTCCGGGACAGGGCTTGACTACACCTTC.

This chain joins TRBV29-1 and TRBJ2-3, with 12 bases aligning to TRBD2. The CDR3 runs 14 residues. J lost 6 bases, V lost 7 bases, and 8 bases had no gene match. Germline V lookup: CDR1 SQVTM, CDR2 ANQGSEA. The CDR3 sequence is CSASLTSGGDTQYF. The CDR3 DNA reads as TGCAGCGCCAGTTTGACTAGCGGGGGTGATACGCAGTATTTT.

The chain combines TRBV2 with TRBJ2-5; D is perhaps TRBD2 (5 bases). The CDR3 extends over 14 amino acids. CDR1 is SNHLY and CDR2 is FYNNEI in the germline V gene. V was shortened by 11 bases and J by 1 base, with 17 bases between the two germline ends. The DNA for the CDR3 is TGTGCCCAGAAGCGCCCGGGAATCCAAGAGACCCAGTACTTC. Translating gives CAQKRPGIQETQYF.